Here is one T cell receptor beta chain with its context. Antigen specificity is unknown. This entry comes from a study of blood T cells in healthy people across ages. Overall study results and limits: Using unsorted PBMCs precluded a conclusive naive versus antigen-experienced comparison.

Peripheral blood, about 9.4 milliliters per donor, was collected. Extractions gave at least 6 micrograms of total RNA per sample. PCR was performed a second time for about 7 to 12 cycles using a sample-barcoded 5' primer and a J-beta primer mix. TCRdb reprocessed the 5' RACE reads with MiXCR, giving one entry per CDR3 protein. The table includes 1.5 million or so distinct CDR3 sequences, 42% detected once. Trimming took off 4 bases at V and 3 bases at J, with 16 bases between the two ends. Per germline, CDR1 MNHEY and CDR2 SVGAGI. This CDR3 comprises 15 residues. The receptor was derived from a woman aged 18 to 35 in good health. The sequencing input was blood. The rearrangement links TRBV6-5 to TRBJ2-7; D ambiguous. The CDR3, as DNA: TGTGCCAGCAGTTCCTCGGGTTTTGGTTACTACGAGCAGTACTTC. Translated: CASSSSGFGYYEQYF.